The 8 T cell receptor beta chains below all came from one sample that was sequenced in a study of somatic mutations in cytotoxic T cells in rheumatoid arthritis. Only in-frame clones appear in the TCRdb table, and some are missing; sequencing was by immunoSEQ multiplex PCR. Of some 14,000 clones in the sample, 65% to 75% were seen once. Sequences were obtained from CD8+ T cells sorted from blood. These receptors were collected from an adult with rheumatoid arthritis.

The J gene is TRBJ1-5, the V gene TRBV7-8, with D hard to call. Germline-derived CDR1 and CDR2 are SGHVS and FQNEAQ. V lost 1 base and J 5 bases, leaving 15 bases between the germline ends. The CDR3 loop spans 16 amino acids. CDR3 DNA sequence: TGTGCCAGCAGCTTAGTTTGGGGTTCTACGGATCAGCCCCAGCATTTT. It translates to CASSLVWGSTDQPQHF.

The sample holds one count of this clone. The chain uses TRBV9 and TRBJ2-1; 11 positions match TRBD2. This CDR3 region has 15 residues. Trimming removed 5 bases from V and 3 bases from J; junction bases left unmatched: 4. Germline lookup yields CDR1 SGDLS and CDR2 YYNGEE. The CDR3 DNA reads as TGTGCCAGCAGTCTTCTAGCGGGAGGCTACAATGAGCAGTTCTTC. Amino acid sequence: CASSLLAGGYNEQFF.

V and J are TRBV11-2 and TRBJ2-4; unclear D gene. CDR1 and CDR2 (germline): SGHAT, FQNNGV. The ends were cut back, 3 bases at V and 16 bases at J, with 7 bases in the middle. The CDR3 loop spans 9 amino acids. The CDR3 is CASSFPGYF. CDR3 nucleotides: TGTGCCAGCAGCTTTCCCGGCTACTTC.

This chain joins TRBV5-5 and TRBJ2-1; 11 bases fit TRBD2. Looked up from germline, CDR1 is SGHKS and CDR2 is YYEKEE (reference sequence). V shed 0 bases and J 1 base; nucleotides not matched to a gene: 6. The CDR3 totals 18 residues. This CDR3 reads CASSLAGGLAGSYNEQFF. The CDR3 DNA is TGTGCCAGCAGCTTGGCGGGTGGACTAGCGGGTTCCTACAATGAGCAGTTCTTC.

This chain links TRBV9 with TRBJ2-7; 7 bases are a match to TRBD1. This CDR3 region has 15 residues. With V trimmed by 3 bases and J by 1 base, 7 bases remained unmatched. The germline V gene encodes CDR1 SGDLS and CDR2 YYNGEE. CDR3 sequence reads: CASSAGTAISYEQYF. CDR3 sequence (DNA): TGTGCCAGCAGCGCCGGGACAGCGATATCCTACGAGCAGTACTTC.

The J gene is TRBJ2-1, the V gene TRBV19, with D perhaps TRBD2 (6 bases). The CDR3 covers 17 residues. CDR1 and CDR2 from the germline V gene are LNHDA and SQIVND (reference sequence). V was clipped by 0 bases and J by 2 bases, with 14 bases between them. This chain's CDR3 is CASSIDGTGLAYNEQFF. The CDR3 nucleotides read TGTGCCAGTAGTATAGACGGGACGGGACTGGCCTACAATGAGCAGTTCTTC.

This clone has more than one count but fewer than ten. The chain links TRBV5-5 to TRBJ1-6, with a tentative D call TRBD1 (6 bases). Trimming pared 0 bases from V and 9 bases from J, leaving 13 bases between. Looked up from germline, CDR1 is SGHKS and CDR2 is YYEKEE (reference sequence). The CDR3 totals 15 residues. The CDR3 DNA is TGTGCCAGCAGCTTGGAGGGGGGATTAGCTTCACCCCTCCACTTT. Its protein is CASSLEGGLASPLHF.

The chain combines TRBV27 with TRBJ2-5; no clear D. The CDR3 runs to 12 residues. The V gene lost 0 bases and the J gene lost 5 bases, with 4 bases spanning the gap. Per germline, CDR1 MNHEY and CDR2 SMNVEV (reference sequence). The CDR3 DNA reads TGTGCCAGCAGTTTATCCGGGGAGACCCAGTACTTC. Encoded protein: CASSLSGETQYF.